Reported below is one T cell receptor (beta chain). What it binds is not known. The data were obtained in a study of cytomegalovirus exposure and HLA in healthy donors. J gave up 3 bases and V 5 bases, and 9 bases lay outside the gene matches. CDR3 length: 15 residues. Germline V CDR1 and CDR2: LNHDA, SQIVND (reference sequence). Broader study findings: There were a few CMV-associated chains whose specificity for CMV antigens was confirmed in vitro.

Use of 60 Vbeta and 13 Jbeta primers characterized the PCR. Generated by immunoSEQ multiplex PCR, the TCRdb table keeps only in-frame clones and is missing some. Of hundreds of thousands of clones in the sample, roughly 70% were seen once. The chain couples TRBV19 to TRBJ2-7, with 8 bases that match TRBD2. The receptor was isolated from a man between 35 and 55 years old in good health and CMV-seropositive. Sequenced material: PBMCs. CDR3 nucleotides: TGTGCCAGTAGTTCCGCCCGGGGGGGAGGCTACGAGCAGTACTTC. It is translated as CASSSARGGGYEQYF.